The rows below give T cell receptor beta chains drawn from one sample of a study of cytomegalovirus exposure and HLA in healthy donors. TCRdb's copy holds only in-frame clones and misses some; the assay was immunoSEQ multiplex PCR. The sample shows 150,000 to 200,000 clones, about 80% of them seen only once. Sequencing used PBMCs. These receptors were taken from a woman in her thirties or forties in good health and CMV-seronegative. The conserved cysteine and the conserved F or W are not part of the CDR3 here. Each record gives: V gene, CDR3 protein.

>TRBV7-2
ASSFYTGMNTEAF
>TRBV5-1
ASSAQGDGTDTQY
>TRBV11-2
ASSLGRSSDTQY
>TRBV27
ASSFGGVNYGYT
>TRBV6-5
ASSIRQGSYEQY
>TRBV2
ATKGLGNQPQH
>TRBV4-3
ASSQEGGKAF
>TRBV2
ASSRTLQRQPQH
>TRBV19
ASTPDNSGNTIY
>TRBV11-2
ASSLDLSRDEQY
>TRBV2
ASFAGGTDTQY
>TRBV29-1
SVEDRWDSFGYT
>TRBV19
ASSIGQGYNEQF
>TRBV4-2
ASSQLGGGAYNEQF
>TRBV6-5
ASSYARRGYEQY
>TRBV5-1
ASSLAPGGDEQF
>TRBV4-2
ASSQDGDSSTDTQY
>TRBV30
AWSDGQGYEQY